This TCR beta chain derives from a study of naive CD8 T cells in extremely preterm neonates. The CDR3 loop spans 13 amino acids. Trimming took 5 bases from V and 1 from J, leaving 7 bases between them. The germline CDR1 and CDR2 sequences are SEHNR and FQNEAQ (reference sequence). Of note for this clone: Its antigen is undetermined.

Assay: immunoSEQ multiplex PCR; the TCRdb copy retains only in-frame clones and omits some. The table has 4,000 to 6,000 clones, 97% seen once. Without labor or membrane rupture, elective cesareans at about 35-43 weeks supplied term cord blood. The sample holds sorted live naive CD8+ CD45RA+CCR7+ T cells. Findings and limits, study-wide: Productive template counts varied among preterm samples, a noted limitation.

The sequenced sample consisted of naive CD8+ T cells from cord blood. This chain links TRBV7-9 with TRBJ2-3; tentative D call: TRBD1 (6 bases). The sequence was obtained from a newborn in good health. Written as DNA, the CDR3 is TGTGCCAGCAGCAGACAGGGCACAGATACGCAGTATTTT. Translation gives CASSRQGTDTQYF.